This T cell receptor (beta chain) is drawn from a study of blood T cell repertoires in COVID-19 (dated by TCRdb to the early 2020s). Study-wide context: Samples covering the acute and convalescent phases of COVID-19 were provided by collaborators in the United States, Italy and Spain. The prospective study material was composed of cDNA or gDNA derived from T cells, B-cell-depleted T cells, or PBMCs. Deeply sampled blood TCRbeta repertoires from subjects exposed to, actively infected with, or recovered from COVID-19 were included in the dataset. A freely available public database, intended as a resource for researchers studying the immune response to SARS-CoV-2, is where the repertoires were released. The samples were drawn from the first 160 participants of the ongoing ImmuneRACE study and from some 1,300 subjects provided by 6 global collaborators. The sample metadata nearly always contained a de-identified subject ID, COVID-19 status, age in years and sex. HLA class I and class II types, where available, came from metadata supplied by the sample provider rather than from assay-based typing.

TCRbeta CDR3 regions were amplified from genomic DNA by means of the immunoSEQ Assay, a bias-controlled multiplex PCR. Concerning the study's data processing: The number of nucleated cells in each sample was estimated from the amplification of reference gene primers within the assay. To quantify the absolute abundance of each unique TCRbeta CDR3 rearrangement, sequence reads were collapsed and filtered. For each sample, productive Simpson clonality was calculated as the square root of Simpson's diversity index across productive rearrangements. Not all clones reach the TCRdb copy of this immuneACCESS table, which keeps in-frame sequences only. Checked studies attribute under half of the gap to unresolved V genes and leave the rest unexplained. V, J and clone size derive from that table, while D and trimming were established from the DNA sequence. The sample data list around 390,000 clones, and about 86% of these were observed just once. The ten largest clones take up about 10% of the sample.

Enrolling through a virtual design, the prospective study's participants ranged in age from roughly 18 to 90 years and lived across approximately 25 United States geographic areas. In the prospective study, participants were assigned to cohorts based on the clinical history participants reported in a screening survey and a study questionnaire. For ImmuneRACE Cohort 3, a participant was defined as recovered based on two consecutive negative NP/OP PCR tests, clearance by a healthcare professional, or resolution of symptoms. Each participant in the prospective study had whole blood, serum and a nasopharyngeal or oropharyngeal swab collected by mobile phlebotomists. Additional blood draws and questionnaires over an approximately two-month period could optionally be provided by prospective study participants. Blood samples from the prospective study were shipped frozen or at room temperature prior to DNA extraction.

Study-wide findings and limitations: Clinical and demographic metadata were provided uncurated, with the amount varying by source and participant.

This clone was observed a single time. The specificity of this receptor is unknown. No base quality values were provided; no much bigger clone lies one nucleotide off. The sequenced sample consisted of PBMCs or T cells enriched from blood (not recorded which). This TCR was recovered from a woman in her 50s who had recovered from COVID-19.

The CDR3 here reads CASSEWDSRLVTEAFF. The bases are TGTGCCAGCAGTGAATGGGACAGCCGTTTGGTCACTGAAGCTTTCTTT. Recombination connected TRBV2 to TRBJ1-1, and 7 junction bases match TRBD1. Spanning cysteine to phenylalanine, the CDR3 consists of 16 amino acids. Only the CDR3 part of the read is kept: 48 bases, read in frame from the first base. Per the germline V gene, SNHLY is the CDR1 and FYNNEI is the CDR2. Germline trimming: 2 bases from V, 4 bases from J; junction bases outside gene matches: 10.